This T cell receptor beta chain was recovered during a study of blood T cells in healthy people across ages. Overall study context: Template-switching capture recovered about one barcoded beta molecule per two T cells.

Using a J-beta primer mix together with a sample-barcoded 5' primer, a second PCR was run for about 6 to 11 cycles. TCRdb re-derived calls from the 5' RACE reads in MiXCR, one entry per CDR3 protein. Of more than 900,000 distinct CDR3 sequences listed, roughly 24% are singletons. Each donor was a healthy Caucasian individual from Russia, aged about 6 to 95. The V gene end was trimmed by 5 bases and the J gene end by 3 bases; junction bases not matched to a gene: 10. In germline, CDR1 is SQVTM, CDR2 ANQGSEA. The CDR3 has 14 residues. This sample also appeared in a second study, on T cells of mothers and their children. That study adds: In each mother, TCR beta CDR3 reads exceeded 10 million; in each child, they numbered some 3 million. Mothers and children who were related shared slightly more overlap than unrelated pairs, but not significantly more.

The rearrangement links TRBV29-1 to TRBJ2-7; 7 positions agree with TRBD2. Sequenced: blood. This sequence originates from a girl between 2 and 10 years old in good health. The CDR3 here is CSVLVPKRDYEQYF. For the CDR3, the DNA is TGCAGCGTTTTGGTCCCGAAGCGGGACTACGAGCAGTACTTC.